The next 5 T cell receptor beta chains were all read from a single sample in a study of blood T cell repertoires in COVID-19 (TCRdb year 2020). Library preparation was by the immunoSEQ multiplex PCR assay. In its TCRdb copy, this immuneACCESS table keeps in-frame sequences only and misses some clones. Where compared with another copy, unresolved V genes explain less than half of these, and the others have no known cause. Within this sample are approximately 180,000 clones, with 89% of them counted one time only. The ten top clones hold about 2.1% of the sample. The sample comprised PBMCs or T cells enriched from blood (not recorded which). These receptors were collected from a woman in her 40s with acute COVID-19.

V and J are TRBV28 and TRBJ2-1; 9 bases line up with TRBD2. The trim removed 5 bases at V and 7 bases at J, leaving 9 bases unmatched. Per the germline V gene, CDR1 is MDHEN and CDR2 is SYDVKM. The CDR3 sequence is 15 residues long. CDR3: CASSTSSGVRNEQFF. CDR3 bases: TGTGCCAGCAGTACCTCTAGCGGGGTGCGAAATGAGCAGTTCTTC.

The chain employs TRBV21-1 and TRBJ2-1; the table names TRBD2, a call not compared with the DNA. TRBV21-1 is a known pseudogene. This CDR3 has 12 amino acids. The CDR3 nucleotides read TGTGCCAGCAGCAAAGAATTCGATGAGCAGTTCTTC. Its protein product is CASSKEFDEQFF.

The rearrangement uses TRBV3-1 (or the pseudogene TRBV3-2) and TRBJ2-5; D possibly corresponds to TRBD2 (5 bases). CDR3 length: 14 residues. The ends were cut back, 3 bases at V and 0 bases at J, with 8 bases in the middle. Germline V gene sequence: CDR1 LGHDT, CDR2 YNNKEL (reference sequence). The CDR3 DNA follows: TGTGCCAGCAGCCACGAGGACTACCAAGAGACCCAGTACTTC. Encoded protein: CASSHEDYQETQYF.

The rearrangement links TRBV20-1 to TRBJ2-5; no firm D call. Trimming took off 3 bases at V and 7 bases at J, with 18 bases between the two ends. Germline V gene data show CDR1 as DFQATT and CDR2 as SNEGSKA (reference sequence). CDR3 size: 14 residues. The CDR3 spells CSASDKPEIGTQYF. In DNA form, the CDR3 reads TGCAGTGCTAGTGATAAGCCCGAAATTGGGACCCAGTACTTC.

The CDR3 reads CASSPDMPGSEGYTF. CDR3 DNA: TGTGCCAGCTCCCCGGACATGCCAGGCTCTGAAGGCTACACCTTC. The V gene is TRBV18, the J gene TRBJ1-2, with D perhaps TRBD1 (5 bases). This CDR3 contains 15 residues. Germline V gene sequence: CDR1 KGHSH, CDR2 LQKENI. The ends were cut back, 6 bases at V and 8 bases at J, with 22 bases in the middle.